The present TCR beta chain was sequenced within a study of shared clonotypes between healthy human individuals. Study at large: Participating donors consisted of two women and a few men aged 18 to 49. Each donor's CD8 memory used one plate, CD8 naive two, each CD4 subset three.

Study results and caveats: Few donors restricted represented genetic and exposure-history diversity. Exclusively blood specimens were collected; tissue repertoires likely differ.

Positive CCR7 selection of CD45RO-negative cells yielded the naive CD8 cells, and terminally differentiated effector memory CD45RA+ cells were excluded. As regards this clone: The target antigen is unknown.

Assay: immunoSEQ multiplex PCR; the TCRdb copy retains only in-frame clones and omits some. The table has hundreds of thousands of clones, 98% seen once. CDR3 size: 14 residues. Germline V lookup: CDR1 MNHEY, CDR2 SMNVEV (reference sequence). V dropped 4 bases and J dropped 1 base, with 11 bases sitting between them. Specimen: naive CD8+ T cells sorted from blood. The origin of this receptor is a man younger than 45 in good health. J is TRBJ2-7 and V is TRBV27; D may be TRBD1 (6 bases). For the CDR3, the DNA is TGTGCCAGCAGTTCAATAGACAGGTCCTACGAGCAGTACTTC. The encoded protein is CASSSIDRSYEQYF.